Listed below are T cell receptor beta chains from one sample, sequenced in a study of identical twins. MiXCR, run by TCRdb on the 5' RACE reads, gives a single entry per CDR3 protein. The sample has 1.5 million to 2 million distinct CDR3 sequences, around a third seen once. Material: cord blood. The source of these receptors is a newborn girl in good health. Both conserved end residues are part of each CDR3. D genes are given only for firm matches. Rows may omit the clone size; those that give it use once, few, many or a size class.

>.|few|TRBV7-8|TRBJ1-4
CASSLSFLPREKLFF
TGTGCCAGCAGCTTATCCTTCTTACCGCGCGAAAAACTGTTTTTT
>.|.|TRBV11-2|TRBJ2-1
CASSLEPRGEQFF
TGTGCCAGCAGCTTAGAGCCGCGGGGTGAGCAGTTCTTC
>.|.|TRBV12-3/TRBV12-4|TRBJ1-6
CASSLGPIVSPLHF
TGTGCCAGCAGCCTGGGACCAATTGTTTCACCCCTCCACTTT
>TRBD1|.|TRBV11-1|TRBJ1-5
CASSLQGDRYPYSNQPQHF
TGTGCCAGCAGCCTACAGGGGGACCGATACCCGTATAGCAATCAGCCCCAGCATTTT
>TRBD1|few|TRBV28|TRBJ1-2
CASSPPTGGHYGYTF
TGTGCCAGCAGCCCACCGACAGGGGGCCACTATGGCTACACCTTC
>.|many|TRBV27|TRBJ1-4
CASSLLGLGEKLFF
TGTGCCAGCAGTTTATTGGGGCTGGGGGAAAAACTGTTTTTT
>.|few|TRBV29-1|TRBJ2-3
CSFLGPSTDTQYF
TGCAGCTTCTTGGGACCGAGCACAGATACGCAGTATTTT
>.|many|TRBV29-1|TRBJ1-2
CSVETWGINGYTF
TGCAGCGTTGAAACGTGGGGGATTAACGGCTACACCTTC
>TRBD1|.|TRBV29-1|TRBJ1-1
CSVPTGGSTEAFF
TGCAGCGTCCCGACAGGGGGTAGCACTGAAGCTTTCTTT
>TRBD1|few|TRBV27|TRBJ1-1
CASRTMTGQAFF
TGTGCCAGCCGAACCATGACAGGGCAAGCTTTCTTT
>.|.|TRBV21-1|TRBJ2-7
CASWSRGAVEQYF
TGTGCCAGCTGGTCCCGAGGTGCGGTCGAGCAGTACTTC
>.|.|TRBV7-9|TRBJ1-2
CASSLALRLPLYGYTF
TGTGCCAGCAGCTTAGCGCTTCGGCTCCCCCTGTATGGCTACACCTTC
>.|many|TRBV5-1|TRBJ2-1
CASSLVSFSYNEQFF
TGCGCCAGCAGCTTGGTGTCCTTCTCCTACAATGAGCAGTTCTTC
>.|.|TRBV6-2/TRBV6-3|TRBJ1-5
CASSYKGDSNQPQHF
TGTGCCAGCAGTTATAAAGGGGACAGCAATCAGCCCCAGCATTTT
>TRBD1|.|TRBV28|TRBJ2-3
CASTSSTGTGGSDTQYF
TGTGCCAGCACCTCTAGCACCGGGACAGGGGGCTCAGATACGCAGTATTTT
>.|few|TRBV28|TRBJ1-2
CASSLSGQIGGYTF
TGTGCCAGCAGTTTATCAGGGCAGATTGGCGGCTACACCTTC
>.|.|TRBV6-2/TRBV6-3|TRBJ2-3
CASSYESHRGGTDTQYF
TGTGCCAGCAGTTACGAGTCCCATAGAGGGGGCACAGATACGCAGTATTTT
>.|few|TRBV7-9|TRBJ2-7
CASSSRTALSYEQYF
TGTGCCAGCAGCTCTAGGACAGCCCTCTCCTACGAGCAGTACTTC
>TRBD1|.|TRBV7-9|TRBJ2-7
CASSDYPGQIYEQYF
TGTGCCAGCAGCGATTACCCGGGACAGATCTACGAGCAGTACTTC
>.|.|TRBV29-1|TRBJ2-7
CSGVITYEQYF
TGCAGCGGTGTTATAACCTACGAGCAGTACTTC
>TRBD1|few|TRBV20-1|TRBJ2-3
CSAVRDRSTDTQYF
TGCAGTGCGGTACGGGACAGGAGCACAGATACGCAGTATTTT
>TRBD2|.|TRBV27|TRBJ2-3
CASSFLTSTDRQYF
TGTGCCAGCAGTTTCCTGACTAGCACAGATAGGCAGTATTTT
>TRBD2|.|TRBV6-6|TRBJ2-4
CASSRTQLAVAKNIQYF
TGTGCCAGCAGCCGAACCCAACTAGCGGTAGCCAAAAACATTCAGTACTTC
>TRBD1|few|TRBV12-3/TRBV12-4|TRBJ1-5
CASSLQGALNQPQHF
TGTGCCAGCAGTTTACAGGGGGCCCTCAATCAGCCCCAGCATTTT
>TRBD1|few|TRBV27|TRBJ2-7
CASSRKQGVTTYEQYF
TGTGCCAGCAGCCGAAAACAGGGGGTAACCACCTACGAGCAGTACTTC
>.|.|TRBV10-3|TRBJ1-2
CAISESSGRGYTF
TGTGCCATCAGTGAGTCTTCAGGGAGGGGCTACACCTTC
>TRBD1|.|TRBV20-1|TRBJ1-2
CSASEPTGISYGYTF
TGCAGTGCTAGTGAGCCGACAGGGATTTCCTATGGCTACACCTTC
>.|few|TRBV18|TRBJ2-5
CASSPTGNNEQYF
TGTGCCAGCTCACCAACCGGCAACAATGAGCAGTACTTC
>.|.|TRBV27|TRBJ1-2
CASSLWGHYGYTF
TGTGCCAGCAGTTTATGGGGACACTATGGCTACACCTTC
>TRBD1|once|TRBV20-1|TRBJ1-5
CSGQGRGNQPQHF
TGCAGTGGACAGGGGCGGGGGAATCAGCCCCAGCATTTT
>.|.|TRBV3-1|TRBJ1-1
CASSRQARGGITEAFF
TGTGCCAGCAGCCGACAGGCGAGGGGCGGGATTACTGAAGCTTTCTTT
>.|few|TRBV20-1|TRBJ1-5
CSAASPLRGGQPQHF
TGCAGTGCTGCCTCCCCTCTGAGGGGCGGTCAGCCCCAGCATTTT
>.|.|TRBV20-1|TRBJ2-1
CSAQDREQFF
TGCAGTGCGCAAGATAGGGAGCAGTTCTTC
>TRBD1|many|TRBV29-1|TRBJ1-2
CSAQGGLNYGYTF
TGCAGCGCCCAGGGGGGGCTTAACTATGGCTACACCTTC
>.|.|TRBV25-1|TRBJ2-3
CASSEAEGADTQYF
TGTGCCAGCAGTGAAGCGGAGGGGGCAGATACGCAGTATTTT
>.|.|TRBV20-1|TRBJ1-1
CSARAAGTANTEAFF
TGCAGTGCTAGAGCAGCCGGGACTGCGAACACTGAAGCTTTCTTT
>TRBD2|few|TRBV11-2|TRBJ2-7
CASSSLKRGRSYEQYF
TGTGCCAGCAGCTCCTTGAAGCGGGGCCGCTCCTACGAGCAGTACTTC
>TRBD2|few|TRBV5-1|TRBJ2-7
CASSSRLAGATNYEQYF
TGCGCCAGCAGCTCCCGACTAGCGGGGGCGACTAACTACGAGCAGTACTTC
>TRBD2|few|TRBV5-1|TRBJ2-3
CASSRGLADTDTQYF
TGTGCCAGCAGCCGCGGACTAGCGGACACAGATACGCAGTATTTT
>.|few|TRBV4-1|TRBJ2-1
CASSQLAVSHYSEQFF
TGCGCCAGCAGCCAGCTTGCGGTGAGCCACTACAGTGAGCAGTTCTTC
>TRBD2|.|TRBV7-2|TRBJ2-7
CASSIRTSGSLSYEQYF
TGTGCCAGCAGCATTAGGACTAGCGGGTCCCTCTCCTACGAGCAGTACTTC
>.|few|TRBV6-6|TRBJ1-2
CASRRDSANYGYTF
TGTGCCAGCAGGCGAGACAGTGCTAACTATGGCTACACCTTC
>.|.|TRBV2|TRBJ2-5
CASSAKTQETQYF
TGTGCCAGCAGTGCGAAGACACAAGAGACCCAGTACTTC
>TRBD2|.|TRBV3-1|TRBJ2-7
CASSQGTSGYYEQYF
TGTGCCAGCAGCCAAGGGACTAGCGGGTACTACGAGCAGTACTTC
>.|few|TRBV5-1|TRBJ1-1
CASSLFLFGFNAEAFF
TGCGCCAGCAGCTTGTTTCTTTTTGGGTTTAACGCTGAAGCTTTCTTT
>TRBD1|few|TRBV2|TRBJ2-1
CASSTQGAPGNEQFF
TGTGCCAGCAGCACACAGGGGGCGCCGGGCAATGAGCAGTTCTTC
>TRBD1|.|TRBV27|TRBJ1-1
CASGSTGRATEAFF
TGTGCCAGCGGTTCGACAGGGAGGGCCACTGAAGCTTTCTTT
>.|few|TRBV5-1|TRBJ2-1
CASSFSFERHEQFF
TGCGCCAGCAGCTTCTCATTCGAGCGACATGAGCAGTTCTTC
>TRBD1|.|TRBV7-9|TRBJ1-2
CASSQLDRVEGYTF
TGTGCCAGCAGCCAATTGGACAGGGTTGAAGGCTACACCTTC
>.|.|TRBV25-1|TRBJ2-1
CASGIGQPQETQFF
TGTGCCAGCGGAATCGGACAGCCCCAAGAGACCCAGTTCTTC
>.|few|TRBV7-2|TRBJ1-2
CASSLEGRVRGYTF
TGTGCCAGCAGCTTAGAAGGAAGGGTACGAGGCTACACCTTC
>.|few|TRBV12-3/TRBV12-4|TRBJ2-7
CASSSPQLAYEQYF
TGTGCCAGCAGTTCCCCCCAGCTAGCCTACGAGCAGTACTTC
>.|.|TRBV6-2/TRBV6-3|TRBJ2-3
CASSYVPGRGTDTQYF
TGTGCCAGCAGTTATGTACCGGGACGGGGCACAGATACGCAGTATTTT
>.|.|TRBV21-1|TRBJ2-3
CASPGGTDSHGHTGTQYF
TGTGCCAGCCCAGGAGGGACAGACTCTCATGGGCATACGGGTACGCAGTATTTT